This T cell receptor beta chain was obtained from a study of CD8+ T cells in alopecia areata. Study-level background: C3H/HeJ donors aged about 6-13 months with spontaneous alopecia supplied skin grafted onto roughly 6-10-week-old female C3H/HeJ mice.

The study sorted pooled cutaneous lymph node cells by CD4, CD8alpha, NKG2D, NKG2ACE and other markers. Germline lookup yields CDR1 NNHNN and CDR2 SYGAGS (reference sequence). V gave up 1 base and J gave up 0 bases; unmatched junction bases: 2. CDR3 length: 16 amino acids. The study, taken as a whole, reports: Normal-skin resident alphabeta T cells also appear among scalp sample sequences. TCRs were shared less clearly across patients than in mice, possibly for HLA-related reasons. Affected scalp, especially in alopecia totalis/universalis, had a higher clonality than normal scalp did.

RNA was isolated and reverse transcribed to cDNA, the sequencing template. Produced via immunoSEQ multiplex PCR; TCRdb's table is partial and in-frame only. The sample holds roughly 260,000 clones, and no clone turns up only once. As for this clone: Antigen specificity is unknown. Mouse gene names and germline throughout. The read is 4 residues too short to cover the CDR3 end, so that end is filled in from the germline J gene.

The sequenced sample consisted of CD4+ T cells sorted from a lymph node. The chain has TRBV13-2 and TRBJ2-1, with 9 bases identical to TRBD2. The sequence was obtained from a C3H/HeJ mouse with alopecia areata. This strain's MHC haplotype is H2-k. CDR3 amino acids: CASGDHWGDNYAEQFF. The DNA read from the CDR3 is TGTGCCAGCGGTGATCACTGGGGGGATAACTATGCT.